Below are 9 T cell receptor beta chains sequenced from a single sample in a study of molecular identifiers for immune sequencing clone quantification. TCRdb reanalysed the PCR reads using MiXCR and keeps one entry per CDR3 protein. The sample carries 550,000 to 750,000 distinct CDR3 sequences, 20% recorded once. The sample comprised naive CD8+ T cells from blood, with Jurkat cell RNA spiked in. Noted subset: FACS-sorted CD8+CD4-CCR7+CD45RA+ naive T cells. The receptors shown here come from a human donor in good health. Some libraries in this study had Jurkat cell RNA spiked in.

This clonotype was seen at least ten times. The chain links TRBV7-9 to TRBJ2-3; D is uncertain. V gave up 9 bases and J gave up 2 bases, with 9 bases separating them. The germline V gene has CDR1 SEHNR and CDR2 FQNEAQ (reference sequence). CDR3 length: 12 residues. The chain's CDR3 is CASRELTDTQYF. CDR3 in DNA: TGTGCCAGTAGGGAACTCACAGATACGCAGTATTTT.

In this sample, this clonotype turned up many times. The chain recombines TRBV6-2 or TRBV6-3 with TRBJ1-1; D gene unclear. Trimming shortened V by 3 bases and J by 3 bases, and 8 bases separated the two germline ends. The V gene's germline CDR1 is MNHEY and CDR2 SVGEGT. This CDR3 region has 13 residues. This CDR3 is CASSYDLYTEAFF. Written as DNA, the CDR3 is TGTGCCAGCAGTTATGACCTGTACACTGAAGCTTTCTTT.

This clonotype was seen a handful of times. This chain joins TRBV4-3 and TRBJ2-2; a possible D gene is TRBD2 (6 bases). The V end lost 0 bases, the J end lost 5 bases, and 10 bases lay between the germline ends. Per germline, CDR1 LGHNA and CDR2 YSLEER. There are 15 residues in the CDR3. CDR3 sequence: CASSQDKRGTGELFF. As DNA, the CDR3 is TGCGCCAGCAGCCAAGATAAACGGGGGACCGGGGAGCTGTTTTTT.

Turning to this clonotype: This may be a read error, as it is one base from a much larger clone. The chain combines TRBV6-5 with TRBJ2-2; 10 nucleotides agree with TRBD1. Germline CDR1 and CDR2: MNHEY and SVGAGI. Losses at the gene ends were 4 bases for V and 7 bases for J; bases not matched to a gene: 6. This CDR3 spans 15 amino acids. The CDR3 is CASSCGTGANGELFF. The DNA of the CDR3 is TGTGCCAGCAGTTGCGGGACAGGGGCAAACGGGGAGCTGTTTTTT.

This clonotype was found once. A much bigger clone sits one base away, suggesting this may be a read error. The CDR3 protein is CASGDGNTTYF. CDR3 bases: TGTGCTAGTGGTGATGGAAACACCACATATTTT. This chain joins TRBV12-5 and TRBJ1-3; no firm D call. CDR1 is LGHNT, CDR2 FRNRAP, per germline. This CDR3 has 11 residues.

Many counts were recorded for this clonotype. V and J are TRBV5-1 and TRBJ2-3, with D uncertain. Looked up from germline, CDR1 is SGHRS and CDR2 is YFSETQ. The CDR3 consists of 14 residues. Deletions cut 3 bases from V and 4 bases from J, with 12 bases between. The CDR3 bases are TGCGCCAGCAGCTCCTGGATTTCTGCAGATACGCAGTATTTT. As protein: CASSSWISADTQYF.

This clonotype was counted a few times. One base away lies a much larger clone, so this may be a sequencing read error. The conserved phenylalanine or tryptophan normally closing the CDR3 is absent here, so this likely arose from a read error. The V gene is TRBV5-5, the J gene TRBJ1-1; D is unresolved. Trimming stripped 1 base from V and 1 base from J, with 5 bases between. CDR3 length equals 13 residues. The germline V gene has CDR1 SGHKS and CDR2 YYEKEE (reference sequence). CDR3 DNA sequence: TGTGCCAGCAGCTTGCATAGGAACACTGAAGCTTTCTCT. Its translation: CASSLHRNTEAFS.

There are many counts of this clonotype. This chain joins TRBV12-3 or TRBV12-4 and TRBJ1-1; 8 positions agree with TRBD1. V dropped 6 bases and J dropped 4; count of bases not matched to a gene: 16. The CDR3 contains 17 residues. This CDR3 reads CASRRRLSGGEGTEAFF. The CDR3, as DNA: TGTGCCAGCAGGCGCCGATTGTCAGGGGGCGAAGGCACTGAAGCTTTCTTT.

The chain employs TRBV6-2 or TRBV6-3 and TRBJ2-7; D is perhaps TRBD2 (6 bases). The ends were cut back, 10 bases at V and 6 bases at J, with 19 bases in the middle. Germline V CDR1 and CDR2: MNHEY, SVGEGT. The CDR3 length is 13 residues. CDR3 coding DNA: TGTGCCACCCAGAGTGGAGGGGATAGCGAGCAGTACTTC. Translated: CATQSGGDSEQYF.